The T cell receptor beta chain described here comes from a study of blood T cells in healthy people across ages. Study as a whole: The template switching approach captured approximately one barcoded beta molecule for every two T cells.

A remark on this clonotype: The antigen remains unidentified.

Roughly 10 milliliters of peripheral blood were drawn from each donor into EDTA-treated tubes. Study-level points and caveats: The unknown donor CMV status may have confounded expanded clonotype changes. A greater number of naive CD4+ cells and higher diversity distinguished long-lived donors from aged donors.

This CDR3 contains 9 residues. Then a second PCR, running roughly 7 to 11 cycles, was carried out with a sample-barcoded 5' primer and a J-beta primer mix. TCRdb passed the 5' RACE reads through MiXCR, listing each CDR3 protein once. The sample has 700,000 or so distinct CDR3 sequences, about 24% seen once. The clonotype was recovered from a man between 65 and 79 years old in good health. This chain uses TRBV21-1 with TRBJ2-3. TRBV21-1 is a documented pseudogene. Sequences were obtained from blood. CDR3 nucleotides: TGTGCCAGCAGCAGAGAGGGGGATTTT. As protein: CASSREGDF.